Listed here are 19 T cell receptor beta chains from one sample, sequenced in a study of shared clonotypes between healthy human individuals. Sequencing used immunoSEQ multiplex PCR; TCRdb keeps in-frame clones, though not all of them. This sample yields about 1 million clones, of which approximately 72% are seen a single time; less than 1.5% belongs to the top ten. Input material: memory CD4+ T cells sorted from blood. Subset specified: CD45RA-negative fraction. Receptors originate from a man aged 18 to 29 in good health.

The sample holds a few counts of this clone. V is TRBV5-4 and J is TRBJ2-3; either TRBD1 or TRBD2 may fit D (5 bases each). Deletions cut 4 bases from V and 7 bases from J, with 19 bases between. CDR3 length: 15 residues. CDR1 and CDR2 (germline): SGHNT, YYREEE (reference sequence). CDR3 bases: TGTGCCAGCAGCCCCGGGGCTAGCCAAACCAATACGCAGTATTTT. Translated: CASSPGASQTNTQYF.

For the CDR3, the DNA is TGTGCCTGGAGTGTACCAGAGAGCACAGATACGCAGTATTTT. Translated: CAWSVPESTDTQYF. The J gene is TRBJ2-3, the V gene TRBV30, with D uncertain. CDR1 is GTSNPN and CDR2 is SVGIG in the germline V gene (reference sequence). Deletions cut 0 bases from V and 0 bases from J, with 7 bases between. CDR3 length: 14 residues.

Here the CDR3 reads CSVDWGWGYTF. Here the CDR3 DNA reads TGCAGCGTTGATTGGGGCTGGGGCTACACCTTC. The rearrangement links TRBV29-1 to TRBJ1-2; TRBD1 might be the D (5 bases). The ends were cut back, 3 bases at V and 8 bases at J, with 10 bases in the middle. Germline V gene data show CDR1 as SQVTM and CDR2 as ANQGSEA. The CDR3 spans 11 residues.

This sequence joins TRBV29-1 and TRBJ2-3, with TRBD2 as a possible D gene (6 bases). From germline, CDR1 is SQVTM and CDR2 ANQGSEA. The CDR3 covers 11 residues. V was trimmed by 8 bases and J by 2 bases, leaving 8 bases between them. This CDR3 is CSWGVTDTQYF. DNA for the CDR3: TGCAGCTGGGGGGTCACAGATACGCAGTATTTT.

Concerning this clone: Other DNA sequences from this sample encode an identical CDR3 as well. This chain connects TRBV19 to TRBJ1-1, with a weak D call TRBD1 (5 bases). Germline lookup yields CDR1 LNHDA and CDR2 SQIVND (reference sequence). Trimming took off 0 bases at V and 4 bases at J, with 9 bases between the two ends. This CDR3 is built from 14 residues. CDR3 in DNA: TGTGCCAGTAGTATAGATCTTAGGGGCACTGAAGCTTTCTTT. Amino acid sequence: CASSIDLRGTEAFF.

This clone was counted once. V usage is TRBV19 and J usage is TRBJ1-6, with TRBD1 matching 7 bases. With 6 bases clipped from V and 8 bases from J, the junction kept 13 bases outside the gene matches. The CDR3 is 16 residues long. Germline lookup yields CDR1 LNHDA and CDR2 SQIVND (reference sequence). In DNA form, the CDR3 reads TGTGCCAGTAGCCTACCACCGACAGGGTACTATTCACCCCTCCACTTT. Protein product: CASSLPPTGYYSPLHF. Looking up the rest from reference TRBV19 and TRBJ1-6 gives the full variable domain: DGGITQSPKYLFRKEGQNVTLSCEQNLNHDAMYWYRQDPGQGLRLIYYSQIVNDFQKGDIAEGYSVSREKKESFPLTVTSAQKNPTAFYLCASSLPPTGYYSPLHFGNGTRLTVT.

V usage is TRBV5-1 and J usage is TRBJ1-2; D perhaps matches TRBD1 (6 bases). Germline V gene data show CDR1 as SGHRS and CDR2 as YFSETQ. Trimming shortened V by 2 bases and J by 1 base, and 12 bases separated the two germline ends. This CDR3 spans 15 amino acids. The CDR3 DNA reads TGCGCCAGCAGCTTTCAGGGGCAGGTTAACTATGGCTACACCTTC. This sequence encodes CASSFQGQVNYGYTF.

The CDR3, as DNA: TGTGCCAGCAGCCTACAACAGGGGGGACCCGGGGAGCTGTTTTTT. Protein product: CASSLQQGGPGELFF. This sequence joins TRBV7-3 and TRBJ2-2; 8 bases fit TRBD1. Germline V lookup: CDR1 SGHTA, CDR2 FQGTGA. There are 15 residues in the CDR3. V was clipped by 5 bases and J by 6 bases; unmatched bases: 8.

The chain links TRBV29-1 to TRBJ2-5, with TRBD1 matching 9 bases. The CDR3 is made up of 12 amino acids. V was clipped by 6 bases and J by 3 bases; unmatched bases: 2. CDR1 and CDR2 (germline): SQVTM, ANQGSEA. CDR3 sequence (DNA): TGCAGCGTGACAGGGGGTAAAGAGACCCAGTACTTC. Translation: CSVTGGKETQYF.

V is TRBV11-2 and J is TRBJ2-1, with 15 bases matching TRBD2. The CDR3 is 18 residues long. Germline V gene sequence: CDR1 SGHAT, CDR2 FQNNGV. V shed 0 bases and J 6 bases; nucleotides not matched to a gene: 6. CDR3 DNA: TGTGCCAGCAGCTTAGATCGGGGACTAGCGGGGGGCTTCAATGAGCAGTTCTTC. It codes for CASSLDRGLAGGFNEQFF.

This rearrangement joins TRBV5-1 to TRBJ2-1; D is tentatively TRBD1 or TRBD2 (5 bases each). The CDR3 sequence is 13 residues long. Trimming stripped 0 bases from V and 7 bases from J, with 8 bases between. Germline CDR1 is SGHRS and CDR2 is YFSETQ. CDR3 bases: TGCGCCAGCAGCTTGGCCTGGGGGAATGAGCAGTTCTTC. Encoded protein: CASSLAWGNEQFF. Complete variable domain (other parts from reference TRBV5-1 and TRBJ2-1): KAGVTQTPRYLIKTRGQQVTLSCSPISGHRSVSWYQQTPGQGLQFLFEYFSETQRNKGNFPGRFSGRQFSNSRSEMNVSTLELGDSALYLCASSLAWGNEQFFGPGTRLTVL.

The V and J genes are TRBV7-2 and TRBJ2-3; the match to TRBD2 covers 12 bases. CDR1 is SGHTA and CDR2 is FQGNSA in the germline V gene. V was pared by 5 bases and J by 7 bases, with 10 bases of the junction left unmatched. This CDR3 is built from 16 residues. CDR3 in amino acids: CASSPDGTSGLNTQYF. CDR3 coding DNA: TGTGCCAGCAGCCCCGACGGGACTAGCGGGCTAAATACGCAGTATTTT.

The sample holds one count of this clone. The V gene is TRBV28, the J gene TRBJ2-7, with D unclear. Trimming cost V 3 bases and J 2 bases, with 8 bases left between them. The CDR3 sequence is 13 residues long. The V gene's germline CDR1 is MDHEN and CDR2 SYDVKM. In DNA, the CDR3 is TGTGCCAGCAGTTTCTCCCCTACCTACGAGCAGTACTTC. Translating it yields CASSFSPTYEQYF.

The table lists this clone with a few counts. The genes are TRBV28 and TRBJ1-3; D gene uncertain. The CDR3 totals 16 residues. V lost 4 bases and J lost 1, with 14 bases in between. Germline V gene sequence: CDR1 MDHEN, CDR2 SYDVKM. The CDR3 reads CASSSYFPGSGNTIYF. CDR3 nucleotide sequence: TGTGCCAGCAGTTCGTATTTTCCGGGGTCTGGAAACACCATATATTTT.

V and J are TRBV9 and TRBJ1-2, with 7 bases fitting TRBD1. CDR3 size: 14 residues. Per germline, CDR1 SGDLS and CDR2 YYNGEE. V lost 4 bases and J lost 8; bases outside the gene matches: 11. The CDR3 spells CASSLRQGGSGYTF. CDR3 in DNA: TGTGCCAGCAGCCTAAGACAGGGTGGATCAGGCTACACCTTC.

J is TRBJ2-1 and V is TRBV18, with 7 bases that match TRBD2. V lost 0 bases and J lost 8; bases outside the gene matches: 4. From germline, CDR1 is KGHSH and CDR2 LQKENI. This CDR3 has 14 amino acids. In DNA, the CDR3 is TGTGCCAGCTCACCACCGGGGGGAGGGGATGAGCAGTTCTTC. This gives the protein CASSPPGGGDEQFF.

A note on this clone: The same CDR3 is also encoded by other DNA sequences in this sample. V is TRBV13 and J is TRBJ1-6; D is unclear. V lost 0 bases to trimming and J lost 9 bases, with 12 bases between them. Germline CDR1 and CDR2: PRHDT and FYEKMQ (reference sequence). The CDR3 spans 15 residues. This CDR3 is CASSLGGRQGSPLHF. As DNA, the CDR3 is TGTGCCAGCAGCTTAGGAGGCAGGCAAGGTTCACCCCTCCACTTT.

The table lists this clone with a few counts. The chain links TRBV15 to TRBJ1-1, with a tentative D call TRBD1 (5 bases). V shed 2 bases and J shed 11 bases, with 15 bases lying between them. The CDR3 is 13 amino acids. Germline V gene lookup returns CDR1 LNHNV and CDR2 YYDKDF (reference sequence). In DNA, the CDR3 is TGTGCCACCAGCAGATCCCGGGACCCCGACGCTTTCTTT. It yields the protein CATSRSRDPDAFF.

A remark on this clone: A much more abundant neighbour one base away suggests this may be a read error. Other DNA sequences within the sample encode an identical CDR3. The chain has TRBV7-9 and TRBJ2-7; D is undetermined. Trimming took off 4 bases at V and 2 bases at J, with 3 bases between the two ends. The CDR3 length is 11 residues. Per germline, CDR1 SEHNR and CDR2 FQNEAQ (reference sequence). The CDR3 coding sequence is TGTGCCAGCAGCTCCGCCTACGAGCAGTACTTC. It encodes CASSSAYEQYF.